This TCR beta chain derives from a study of cytomegalovirus exposure and HLA in healthy donors (TCRdb year 2017). A note on the overall study: An earlier analysis of several hundred of the donors reported roughly 270 Gb of sequence data and around 110 million unique TCR beta sequences from around 200 million T cells. An early release covering 500 to 750 HLA-typed donors comprised about 300 gigabases of sequencing data and 65 million to 100 million unique TCR sequences. The genetic ancestry cluster associated with self-reported Caucasian donors included approximately 85% of the approximately 410 genotyped donors. The study aimed to test whether cataloging public T cell receptors could reveal signatures of past pathogen exposure. Using immunosequencing, the study profiled T cell repertoires from fewer than 850 subjects and related those repertoires to cytomegalovirus serostatus. A separate validation cohort of roughly 120 different subjects was used in addition to the roughly 700-subject first cohort. To predict cytomegalovirus infection status, the study combined high-throughput TCR immunosequencing, statistical association of individual TCRs with disease status, and machine learning. A later analysis re-examined previously published TCR beta repertoires from 600 to 700 donors and added high-resolution HLA genotyping to investigate patterns of TCR occurrence. Rather than using new phenotypic data, the later analysis identified candidate immune exposures from TCR beta sequences and from how often those sequences occurred across donors. An earlier analysis of around 640 of the donors used high-throughput TCR beta sequencing to judge whether each TCR beta V gene segment behaved as functional or pseudogenic. Donor age, sex, ethnicity and CMV serostatus were compiled together with the repertoire data. In a later genetic analysis, genome-wide SNP genotypes for about 65% of the roughly 700 donors were used, and that subset was treated as a discovery cohort. Every repertoire in the discovery cohort had been generated on one and the same sequencing platform. Both class I and class II loci were covered by HLA typing, at four-digit resolution. Typing coverage varied by locus: roughly 620-640 donors for A, B, C, DRB1 and DQB1; about 520 for DQA1; about 600 for DPA1; fewer than 480 for DPB1. About five DR-DQ haplotypes were treated as single units for association and clustering because of strong linkage in the cohort. Across 398 genotyped donors of the cohort, an average of roughly 250,000 unique TCR beta nucleotide sequences per donor were sequenced, and roughly 18% of those sequences were non-productive.

In total, fewer than 750 healthy bone marrow donors made up the cohort. At the time of sampling, all cohort members were nominally healthy, though unrecorded immune exposures were likely present. The donor was CMV seropositive and belonged to the group of more than 250 seropositive cohort members. Each donor provided a peripheral blood sample, and peripheral blood mononuclear cells were used for TCR beta sequencing. Genomic DNA extraction from the blood cell samples was performed with the Qiagen DNeasy Blood Extraction Kit. Worth noting for this clone: Its antigen specificity is not known. Base-call qualities are not available, and no considerably larger clone is one nucleotide away.

Receptors were amplified or captured by the immunoSEQ multiplex PCR assay. For the multiplex PCR, a mixture combining 60 forward primers for TCR Vbeta segments and 13 reverse primers for TCR Jbeta segments was used. A multiplex PCR assay on genomic DNA amplified the CDR3 region of rearranged TCR beta genes. Amplified TCR beta libraries were sequenced as 87-base-pair reads on the Illumina HiSeq System. On the authors' methods: A later analysis counted some 74 million unique TCR beta chains across the approximately 700 repertoires, and around 9.9 million of these chains were shared by at least two donors. To remove PCR and sequencing errors, raw reads were error-corrected and collapsed into unique sequences using a nearest-neighbor algorithm that merged closely related sequences. V, D and J gene segments were assigned by aligning CDR3 sequences to IMGT reference sequences. For a sequence to be retained, a match of at least six nucleotides to both a V gene segment and a J gene segment was required. Rearrangements were classified as productive when the CDR3 lacked stop codons and remained in frame with V and J, and all other rearrangements were classified as non-productive. CDR3 was defined according to IMGT convention as the region running from the second conserved V-encoded cysteine to the conserved J-encoded phenylalanine. In an earlier analysis of around 570 of the donors, sequences lacking an unambiguous match to a single V gene segment were excluded. An earlier analysis of 500 to 700 of the donors classified V segments as functional when productive rearrangements were above 56.7% and as segregating when the standard deviation between donors was above 5%. A statistical classification framework was built for diagnosing cytomegalovirus status from the catalog of TCR beta chain sequences. V and J gene assignment, in a later analysis, came from comparing TCR nucleotide sequences with IMGT/GENE-DB human TR gene sequences. Using the TCRdist pipeline, a later analysis assigned CDR3 sequences along with most-parsimonious VDJ recombination scenarios. In a later analysis, every TCR beta chain was defined by the combination of its CDR3 amino acid sequence and its V-gene family, and reads without a unique V-gene family were dropped. In a later analysis, some 600 highly shared, low-generation-probability nucleotide sequences were removed to address suspected cross-contamination and a sequencing artifact. In a later analysis, a clonal expansion index was calculated for each public chain from normalized within-repertoire ranks of inferred template counts. Generation probabilities in a later analysis came from a VDJ recombination model fitted to out-of-frame rearrangements, and those results were checked against IGoR. Hypergeometric tests were used in a later analysis to score TCR-TCR, TCR-HLA and TCR-CMV co-occurrence, with a repertoire-size bias correction applied to the TCR pairs. False discovery rates were estimated in a later analysis by permuting HLA or CMV assignments 20 times. A later analysis grouped co-occurring TCRs with DBSCAN, adding TCRdist sequence similarity when clustering within HLA-allele-positive subsets. Repertoires with fewer than 30,000 or more than 120,000 public chains were left out of co-occurrence clustering, as were five repertoires with anomalous nucleotide sharing. TCRdb mirrors the immuneACCESS table, restricted to in-frame sequences. Some clones are absent from its copies; in checked studies, under half trace to an unresolved V gene, and the reason for the others is unknown. The V and J calls and clone size are taken from that table; D and trimming were inferred from the DNA. The sample table holds some 170,000 clones, of which about 77% were seen once. The ten largest clones capture about 9.1% of the sample.

Here V drops 5 bases and J drops 0 bases, and the junction holds 4 bases not matched to any gene. Spanning cysteine to phenylalanine, the CDR3 consists of 15 amino acids. The entry retains the CDR3 DNA only, 45 bases that are in frame from base 1. According to the germline V gene (reference sequence), CDR1 reads SEHNR and CDR2 reads FQNEAQ. Broad study findings and their caveats: Because HLA typing was missing for some donors at each locus, association tests included only the typed subset. Linkage disequilibrium might explain the correlated functional status among segregating V segments, but an unknown experimental factor could not be excluded. In a later analysis, the rate of TCR association differed among HLA loci, with DRB1 alleles having the most associated TCRs and HLA-C alleles having the fewest. According to a later analysis, most CMV-associated TCR beta chains appeared to be HLA-restricted, and the HLA associations seemed to be driven largely by CMV exposure. The earlier analysis of about 600 of the donors excluded approximately 15 rarely observed V segments, including chromosome 9 orphons, because counts were too low. A further reported finding was that TCR beta sequences accurately predicted the HLA-A and HLA-B alleles for most subjects in the first cohort. Across donors, most TCR sequences were observed very rarely, whereas some public TCRs were present in many individuals. A later analysis found that HLA-associated TCR beta chains were more clonally expanded and had lower generation probabilities than equally common non-associated chains. An association between a missense DCLRE1C variant and V-gene and J-gene trimming of TCR beta chains was found in a later genetic analysis and replicated in an independent cohort. Roughly uniform sequencing depth across donors was assumed in presence/absence analyses, although this assumption may not hold. A later analysis associated 17,000 or so TCR beta sequences with specific HLA alleles at a false discovery rate of 0.05. A few of the identified cytomegalovirus-associated TCR beta chains were confirmed in vitro to be specific for cytomegalovirus antigens. For the cohort, immune exposure information was limited to CMV serostatus. In a later analysis, several top co-occurrence clusters were reported to appear linked to parvovirus B19, influenza, CMV and Epstein-Barr virus. The authors suggested that the approach could potentially be generalized to other disease states and immunological phenotypes. The study gave a list of about 150 TCR beta chains associated with cytomegalovirus. In both the original and validation cohorts, the classifier was reported to diagnose cytomegalovirus status with high specificity and sensitivity. In an earlier analysis of some 640 of the donors, most TCR beta V segments were observed in productive rearrangements about 90% or about 30% of the time, broadly matching IMGT annotations. Only TCR beta chains were sequenced in this cohort, and the absence of alpha or paired-chain data limited detectable features. Some IMGT-functional V segments, including TRBV6-2 and TRBV6-3, could not be distinguished by the 87-base-pair reads and were therefore excluded. Compared with the roughly 670-donor mean, donors in an Asian-associated ancestry cluster had fewer N-insertions in productive TCRs, according to a later genetic analysis. A group of highly shared sequence variants was considered likely to be a technical artifact of the sequencing pipeline. When HLA alleles, especially DR and DQ, strongly co-occurred, attributing TCR associations to individual alleles was difficult.

The source is a young man in good health and CMV-seropositive. Recombination connected TRBV7-9 to TRBJ2-7, with TRBD2 identical over 10 junction bases. Sequenced input: PBMCs. The CDR3 here reads CASSLLAGDSYEQYF. The nucleotide sequence reads TGTGCCAGCAGCCTCCTAGCGGGAGACTCCTACGAGCAGTACTTC.